The 9 T cell receptor beta chains below come from one sample, sequenced in a study of blood T cell repertoires in COVID-19. Repertoires were generated with immunoSEQ multiplex PCR, while TCRdb's copy carries only in-frame clones and drops some. The repertoire includes approximately 75,000 clones, roughly 78% of them detected once, and approximately 7.3% sits in the top ten. Input material: peripheral blood. All receptors come from a human donor in a cohort sampled during active COVID-19.

This sequence joins TRBV5-1 and TRBJ2-7; 12 bases fit TRBD1. The CDR3 contains 15 residues. V lost 6 bases, J lost 3 bases, and 7 bases stayed unmatched. Per germline, CDR1 SGHRS and CDR2 YFSETQ. Here the CDR3 reads CASKLGTGGIYEQYF. In nucleotides, the CDR3 is TGCGCCAGCAAACTCGGGACAGGGGGCATCTACGAGCAGTACTTC.

V and J are TRBV20-1 and TRBJ1-2; 7 bases agree with TRBD1. The CDR3 has 11 amino acids. Germline lookup yields CDR1 DFQATT and CDR2 SNEGSKA (reference sequence). The CDR3 sequence: CICTGAQGYTF. CDR3 bases: TGCATATGCACAGGGGCACAGGGCTACACCTTC.

The chain couples TRBV7-6 to TRBJ2-6; the match to TRBD1 covers 10 bases. V was pared by 5 bases and J by 9 bases, with 4 bases of the junction left unmatched. The germline V gene has CDR1 SGHVS and CDR2 FNYEAQ. The CDR3 extends over 14 amino acids. This CDR3 reads CASSQGQGNNVLTF. The CDR3 coding sequence is TGTGCCAGCAGCCAGGGACAGGGGAACAACGTCCTGACTTTC.

The rearrangement links TRBV6-6 to TRBJ1-3; possible D gene TRBD1, 5 bases. Germline V gene data show CDR1 as MNHNY and CDR2 as SVGAGI (reference sequence). V lost 5 bases and J lost 4, with 15 bases in between. The CDR3 runs to 15 residues. This CDR3 reads CASSTPSGSGNTIYF. The DNA for the CDR3 is TGTGCCAGCAGTACCCCATCAGGGTCCGGAAACACCATATATTTT.

The chain is built from TRBV11-3 and TRBJ2-3; 8 bases line up with TRBD2. Germline V lookup: CDR1 SGHNT, CDR2 YENEEA. The CDR3 length is 15 residues. With V trimmed by 5 bases and J by 5 bases, 9 bases remained unmatched. The CDR3 is CASSPGGALIDTQYF. The CDR3 DNA reads as TGTGCCAGCAGCCCCGGGGGGGCGTTGATAGATACGCAGTATTTT.

This clone has a single count. The CDR3 reads CASPTGDNQPQHF. DNA for the CDR3: TGTGCCAGTCCCACAGGGGATAATCAGCCCCAGCATTTT. The chain couples TRBV19 to TRBJ1-5; 7 bases align to TRBD1. The J segment lost 4 bases and the V segment lost 8 bases, leaving 5 bases of the junction unmatched. The germline V gene has CDR1 LNHDA and CDR2 SQIVND (reference sequence). The CDR3 has 13 residues. Using reference TRBV19 and TRBJ1-5 for the parts outside the CDR3, the full variable domain is DGGITQSPKYLFRKEGQNVTLSCEQNLNHDAMYWYRQDPGQGLRLIYYSQIVNDFQKGDIAEGYSVSREKKESFPLTVTSAQKNPTAFYLCASPTGDNQPQHFGDGTRLSIL.

V gene TRBV5-1 combines with J gene TRBJ2-3; 13 bases are shared with TRBD2. Germline V gene sequence: CDR1 SGHRS, CDR2 YFSETQ. Germline trimming cut 0 bases from V and 1 base from J; bases unmatched to any gene: 2. The length of the CDR3 is 17 residues. The CDR3 is CASSLVLAGGRTDTQYF. In DNA, the CDR3 is TGCGCCAGCAGCTTGGTACTAGCGGGGGGGCGCACAGATACGCAGTATTTT.

This chain links TRBV6-5 with TRBJ2-7; 7 bases are shared with TRBD1. Germline V gene lookup returns CDR1 MNHEY and CDR2 SVGAGI. V trimming: 5 bases; J trimming: 2 bases; junction bases outside the gene matches: 6. This CDR3 spans 14 amino acids. The CDR3 here is CASSINRGAYEQYF. As DNA, the CDR3 is TGTGCCAGCAGTATTAACAGGGGCGCCTACGAGCAGTACTTC.

The chain links TRBV5-1 to TRBJ2-7; D uncertain. CDR1 SGHRS and CDR2 YFSETQ come from the germline V gene. The V end lost 4 bases, the J end lost 5 bases, and 10 bases lay between the germline ends. The CDR3 totals 12 residues. The CDR3 DNA is TGCGCCAGCAGCCTGACAATCCACGAGCAGTACTTC. Encoded protein: CASSLTIHEQYF.